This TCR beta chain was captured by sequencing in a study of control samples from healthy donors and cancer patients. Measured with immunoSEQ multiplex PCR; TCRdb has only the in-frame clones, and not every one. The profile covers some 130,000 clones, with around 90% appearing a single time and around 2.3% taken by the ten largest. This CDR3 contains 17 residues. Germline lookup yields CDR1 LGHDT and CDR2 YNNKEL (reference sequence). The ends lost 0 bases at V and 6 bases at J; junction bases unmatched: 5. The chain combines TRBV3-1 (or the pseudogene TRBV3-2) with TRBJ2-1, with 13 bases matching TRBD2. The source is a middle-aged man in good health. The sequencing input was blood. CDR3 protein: CASSQDRGLAGFNEQFF. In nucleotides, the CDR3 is TGTGCCAGCAGCCAAGATCGGGGACTAGCGGGGTTCAATGAGCAGTTCTTC.